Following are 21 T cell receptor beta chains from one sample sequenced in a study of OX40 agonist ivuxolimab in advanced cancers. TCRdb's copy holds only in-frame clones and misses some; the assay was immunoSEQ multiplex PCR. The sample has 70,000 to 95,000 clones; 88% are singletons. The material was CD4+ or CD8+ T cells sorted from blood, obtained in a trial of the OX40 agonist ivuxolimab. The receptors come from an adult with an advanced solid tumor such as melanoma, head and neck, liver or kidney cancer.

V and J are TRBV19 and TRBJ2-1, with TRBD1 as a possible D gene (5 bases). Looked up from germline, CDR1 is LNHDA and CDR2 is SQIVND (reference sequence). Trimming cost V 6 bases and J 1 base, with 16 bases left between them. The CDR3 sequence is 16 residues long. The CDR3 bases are TGTGCCAGTAGAGACCGGATCAGGGCGTCCTACAATGAGCAGTTCTTC. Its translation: CASRDRIRASYNEQFF.

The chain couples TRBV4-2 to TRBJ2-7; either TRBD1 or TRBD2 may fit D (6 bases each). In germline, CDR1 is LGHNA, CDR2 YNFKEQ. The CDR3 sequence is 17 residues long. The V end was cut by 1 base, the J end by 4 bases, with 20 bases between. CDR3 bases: TGTGCCAGCAGCCAAGTTCCGGGCTCCAAAGGGGGGTACGAGCAGTACTTC. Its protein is CASSQVPGSKGGYEQYF.

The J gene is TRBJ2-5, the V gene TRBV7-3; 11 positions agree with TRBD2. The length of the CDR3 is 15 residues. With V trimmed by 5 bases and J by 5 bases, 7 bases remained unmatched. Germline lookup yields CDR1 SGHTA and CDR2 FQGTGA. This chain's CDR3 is CASSISGRAGETQYF. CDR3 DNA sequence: TGTGCCAGCAGCATTAGCGGGAGGGCCGGGGAGACCCAGTACTTC.

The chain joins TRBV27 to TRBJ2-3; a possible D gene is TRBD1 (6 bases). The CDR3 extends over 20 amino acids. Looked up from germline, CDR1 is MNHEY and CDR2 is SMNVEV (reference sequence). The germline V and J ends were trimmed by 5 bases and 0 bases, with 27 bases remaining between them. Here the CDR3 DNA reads TGTGCCAGCAGTAGTTTTGGGGACATCCTCCAAACCTCTAGCACAGATACGCAGTATTTT. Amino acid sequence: CASSSFGDILQTSSTDTQYF.

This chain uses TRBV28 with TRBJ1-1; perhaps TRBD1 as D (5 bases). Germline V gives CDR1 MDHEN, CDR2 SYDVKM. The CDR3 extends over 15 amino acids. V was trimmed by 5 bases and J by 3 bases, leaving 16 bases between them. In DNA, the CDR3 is TGTGCCAGCAGTGTGGGGGGGGTCCAAGACACTGAAGCTTTCTTT. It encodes CASSVGGVQDTEAFF.

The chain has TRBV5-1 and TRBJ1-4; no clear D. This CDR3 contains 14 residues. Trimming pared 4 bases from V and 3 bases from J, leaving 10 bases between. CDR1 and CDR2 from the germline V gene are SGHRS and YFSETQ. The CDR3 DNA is TGCGCCAGCAGCCGGACGGGTTCTAATGAAAAACTGTTTTTT. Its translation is CASSRTGSNEKLFF.

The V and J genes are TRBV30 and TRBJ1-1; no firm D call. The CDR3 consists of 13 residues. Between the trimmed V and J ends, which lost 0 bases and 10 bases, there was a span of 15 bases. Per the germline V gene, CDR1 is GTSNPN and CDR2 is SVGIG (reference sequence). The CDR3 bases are TGTGCCTGGAGTGTAGACTTTCGGGAGAGAGCTTTCTTT. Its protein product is CAWSVDFRERAFF.

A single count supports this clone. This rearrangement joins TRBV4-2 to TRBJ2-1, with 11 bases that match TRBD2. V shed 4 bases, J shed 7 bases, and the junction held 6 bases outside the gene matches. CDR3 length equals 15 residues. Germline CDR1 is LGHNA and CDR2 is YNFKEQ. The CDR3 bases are TGTGCCAGCAGCCCTTCTAGCGGGAGGTATAATGAGCAGTTCTTC. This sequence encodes CASSPSSGRYNEQFF.

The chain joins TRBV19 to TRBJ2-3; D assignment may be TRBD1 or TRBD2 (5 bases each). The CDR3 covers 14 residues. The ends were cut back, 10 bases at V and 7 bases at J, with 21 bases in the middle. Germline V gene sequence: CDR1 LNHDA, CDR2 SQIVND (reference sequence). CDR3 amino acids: CATQTGGSANTQYF. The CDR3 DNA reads TGTGCCACGCAGACTGGGGGTTCGGCAAATACGCAGTATTTT.

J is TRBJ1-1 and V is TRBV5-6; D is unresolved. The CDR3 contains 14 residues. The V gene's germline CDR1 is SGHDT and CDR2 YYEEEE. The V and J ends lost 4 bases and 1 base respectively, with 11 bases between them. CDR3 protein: CASSTTGRNTEAFF. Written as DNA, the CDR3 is TGTGCCAGCAGCACCACCGGCAGGAACACTGAAGCTTTCTTT.

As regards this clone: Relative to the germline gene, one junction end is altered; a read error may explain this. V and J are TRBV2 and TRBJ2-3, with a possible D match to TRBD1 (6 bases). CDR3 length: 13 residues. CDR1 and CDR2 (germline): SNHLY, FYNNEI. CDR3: CASSEADSPGRSF. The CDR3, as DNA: TGTGCCAGCAGTGAAGCGGACAGTCCAGGACGGTCTTTT.

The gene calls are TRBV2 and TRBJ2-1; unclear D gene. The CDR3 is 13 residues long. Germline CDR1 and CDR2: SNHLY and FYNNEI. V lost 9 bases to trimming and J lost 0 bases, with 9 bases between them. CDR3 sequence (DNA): TGTGCCAGTCAGTCGGGCTCCTACAATGAGCAGTTCTTC. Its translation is CASQSGSYNEQFF.

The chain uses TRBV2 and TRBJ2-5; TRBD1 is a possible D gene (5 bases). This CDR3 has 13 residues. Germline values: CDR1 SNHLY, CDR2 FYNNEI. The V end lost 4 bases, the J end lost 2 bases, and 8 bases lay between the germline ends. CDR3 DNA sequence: TGTGCCAGCAGTGTACACAGGCAAGAGACCCAGTACTTC. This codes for CASSVHRQETQYF.

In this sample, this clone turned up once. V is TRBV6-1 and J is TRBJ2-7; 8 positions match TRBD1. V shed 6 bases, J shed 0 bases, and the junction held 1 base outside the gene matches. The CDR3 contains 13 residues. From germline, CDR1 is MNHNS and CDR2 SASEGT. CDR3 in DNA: TGTGCCAGCAGGGGGACAGGCTCCTACGAGCAGTACTTC. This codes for CASRGTGSYEQYF.

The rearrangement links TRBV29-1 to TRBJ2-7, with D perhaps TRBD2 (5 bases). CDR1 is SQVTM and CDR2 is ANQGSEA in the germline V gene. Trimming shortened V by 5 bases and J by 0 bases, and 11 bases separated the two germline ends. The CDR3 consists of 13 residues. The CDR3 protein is CSVSSGYSYEQYF. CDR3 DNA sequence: TGCAGCGTTTCGAGCGGTTACTCCTACGAGCAGTACTTC.

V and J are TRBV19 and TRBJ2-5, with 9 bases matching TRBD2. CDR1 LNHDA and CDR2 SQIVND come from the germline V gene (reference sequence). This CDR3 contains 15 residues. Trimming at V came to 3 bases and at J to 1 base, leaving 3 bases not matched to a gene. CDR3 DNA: TGTGCCAGTAGTATCGGGACTAGCTTCCAAGAGACCCAGTACTTC. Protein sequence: CASSIGTSFQETQYF. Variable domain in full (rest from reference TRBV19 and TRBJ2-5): DGGITQSPKYLFRKEGQNVTLSCEQNLNHDAMYWYRQDPGQGLRLIYYSQIVNDFQKGDIAEGYSVSREKKESFPLTVTSAQKNPTAFYLCASSIGTSFQETQYFGPGTRLLVL.

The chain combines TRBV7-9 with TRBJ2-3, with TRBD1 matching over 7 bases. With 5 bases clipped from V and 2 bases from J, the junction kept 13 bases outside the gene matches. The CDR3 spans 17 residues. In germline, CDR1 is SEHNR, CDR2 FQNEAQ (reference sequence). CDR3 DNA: TGTGCCAGCAGCAATCGGGACAGCTCAATTGTCACAGATACGCAGTATTTT. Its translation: CASSNRDSSIVTDTQYF.

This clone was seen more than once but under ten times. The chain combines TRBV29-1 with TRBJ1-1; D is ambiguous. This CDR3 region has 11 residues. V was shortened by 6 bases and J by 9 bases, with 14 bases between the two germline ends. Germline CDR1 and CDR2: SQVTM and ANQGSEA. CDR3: CSVTDGVQAFF. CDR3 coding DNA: TGCAGCGTCACCGACGGAGTTCAAGCTTTCTTT.

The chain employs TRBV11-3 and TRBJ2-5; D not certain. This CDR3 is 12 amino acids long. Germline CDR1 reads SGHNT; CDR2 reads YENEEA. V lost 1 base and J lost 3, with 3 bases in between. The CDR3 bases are TGTGCCAGCAGCTTAGGGGAAGAGACCCAGTACTTC. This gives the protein CASSLGEETQYF.

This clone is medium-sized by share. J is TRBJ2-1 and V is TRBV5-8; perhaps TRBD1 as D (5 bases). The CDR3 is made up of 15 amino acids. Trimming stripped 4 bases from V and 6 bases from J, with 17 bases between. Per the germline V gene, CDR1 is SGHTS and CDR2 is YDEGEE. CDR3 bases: TGTGCCAGCAGCCCGTTGGGGCTCGGTAGCAATGAGCAGTTCTTC. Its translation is CASSPLGLGSNEQFF.

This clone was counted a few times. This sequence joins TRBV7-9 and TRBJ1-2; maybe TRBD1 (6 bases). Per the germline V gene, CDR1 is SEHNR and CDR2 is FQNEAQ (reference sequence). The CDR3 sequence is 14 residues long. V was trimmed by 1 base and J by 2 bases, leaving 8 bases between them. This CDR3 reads CASSLGQVNYGYTF. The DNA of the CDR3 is TGTGCCAGCAGCTTAGGACAGGTCAACTATGGCTACACCTTC.